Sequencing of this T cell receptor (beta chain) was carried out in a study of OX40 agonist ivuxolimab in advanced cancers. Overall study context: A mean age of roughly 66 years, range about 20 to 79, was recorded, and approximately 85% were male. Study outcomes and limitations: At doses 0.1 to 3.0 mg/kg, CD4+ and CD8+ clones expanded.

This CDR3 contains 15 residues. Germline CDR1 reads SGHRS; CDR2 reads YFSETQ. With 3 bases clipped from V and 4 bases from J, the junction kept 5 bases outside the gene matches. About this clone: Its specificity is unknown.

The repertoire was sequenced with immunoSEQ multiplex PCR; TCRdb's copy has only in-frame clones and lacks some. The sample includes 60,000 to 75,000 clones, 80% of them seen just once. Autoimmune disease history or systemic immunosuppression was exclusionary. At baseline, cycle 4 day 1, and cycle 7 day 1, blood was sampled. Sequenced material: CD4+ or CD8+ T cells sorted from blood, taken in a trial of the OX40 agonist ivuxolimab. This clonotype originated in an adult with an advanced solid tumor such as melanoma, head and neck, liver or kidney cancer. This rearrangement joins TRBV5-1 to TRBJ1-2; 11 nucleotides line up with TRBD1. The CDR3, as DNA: TGCGCCAGCAGCTATTGGGACAGGGGGGCCTATGGCTACACCTTC. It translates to CASSYWDRGAYGYTF.